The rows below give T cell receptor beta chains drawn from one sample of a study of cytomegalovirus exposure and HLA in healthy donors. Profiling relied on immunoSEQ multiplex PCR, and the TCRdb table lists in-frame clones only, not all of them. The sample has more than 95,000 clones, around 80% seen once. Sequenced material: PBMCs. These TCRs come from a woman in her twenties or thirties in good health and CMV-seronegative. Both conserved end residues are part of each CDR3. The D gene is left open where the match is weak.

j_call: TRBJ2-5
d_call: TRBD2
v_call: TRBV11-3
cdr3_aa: CASSRRVGGPGETQYF

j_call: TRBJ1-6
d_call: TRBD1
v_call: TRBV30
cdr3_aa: CAWSFTGTGNSPLHF

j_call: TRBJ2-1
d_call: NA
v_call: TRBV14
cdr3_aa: CASSQDFPGGRLGGEQFF

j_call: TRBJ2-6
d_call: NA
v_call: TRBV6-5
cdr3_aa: CASSYTQGTGANVLTF

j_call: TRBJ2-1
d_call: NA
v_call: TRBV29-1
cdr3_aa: CSVIPGTSNEQFF

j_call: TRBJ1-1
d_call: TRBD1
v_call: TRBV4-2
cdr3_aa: CASSKHRGDGAEAFF

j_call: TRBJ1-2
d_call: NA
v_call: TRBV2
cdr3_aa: CASSADIYGYTF

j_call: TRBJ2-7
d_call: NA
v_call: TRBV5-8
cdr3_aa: CASSFERLYEQYF

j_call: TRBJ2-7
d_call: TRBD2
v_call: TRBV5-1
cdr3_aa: CASSRWTSGFTLGEQYF

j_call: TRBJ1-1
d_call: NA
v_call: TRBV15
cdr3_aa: CATSRVVTGKGAFF

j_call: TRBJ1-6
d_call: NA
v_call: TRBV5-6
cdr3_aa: CASSGALLGSYNSPLHF

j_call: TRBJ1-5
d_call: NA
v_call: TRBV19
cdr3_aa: CASSIRDRQPFLSNQPQHF

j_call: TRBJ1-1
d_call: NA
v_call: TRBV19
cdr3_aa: CASTRHMNTEAFF

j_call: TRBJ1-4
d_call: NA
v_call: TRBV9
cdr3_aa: CASSSTDSFNEKLFF

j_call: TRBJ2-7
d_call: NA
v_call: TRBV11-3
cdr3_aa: CASSRTPSSYEQYF

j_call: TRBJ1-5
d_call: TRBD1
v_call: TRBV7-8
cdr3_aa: CASSPGTGPAQPQHF

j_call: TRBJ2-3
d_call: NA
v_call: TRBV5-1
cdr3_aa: CASSEGGSTDTQYF

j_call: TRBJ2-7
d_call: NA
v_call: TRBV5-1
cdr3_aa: CASSPNPGTEREQYF

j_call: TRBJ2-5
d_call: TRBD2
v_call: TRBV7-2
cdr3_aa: CASSSFLTSGRQWETQYF

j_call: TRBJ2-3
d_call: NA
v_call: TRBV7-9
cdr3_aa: CASSLAGITDTQYF

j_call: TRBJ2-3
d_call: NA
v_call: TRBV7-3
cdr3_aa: CASSSDISTDTQYF

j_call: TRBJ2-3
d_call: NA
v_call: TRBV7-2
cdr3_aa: CASGWSFSTDTQYF

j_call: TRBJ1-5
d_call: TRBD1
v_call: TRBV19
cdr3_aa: CASSPPGQVYNQPQHF

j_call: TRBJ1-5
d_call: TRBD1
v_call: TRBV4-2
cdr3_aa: CASSQAGQGKGSNQPQHF

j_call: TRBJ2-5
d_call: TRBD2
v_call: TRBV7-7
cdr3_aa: CASSTRTSGPQRTQYF

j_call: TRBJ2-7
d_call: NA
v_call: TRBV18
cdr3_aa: CASSPPRAGDINEQYF

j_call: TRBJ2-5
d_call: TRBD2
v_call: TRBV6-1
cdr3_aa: CASSDLAGGKETQYF

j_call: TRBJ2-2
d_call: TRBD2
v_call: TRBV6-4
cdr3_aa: CASSGLAENTGELFF

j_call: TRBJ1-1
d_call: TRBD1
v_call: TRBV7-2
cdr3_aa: CASSLLQGDGYTEAFF

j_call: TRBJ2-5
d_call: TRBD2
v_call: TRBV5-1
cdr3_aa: CASSLGPAGGQETQYF

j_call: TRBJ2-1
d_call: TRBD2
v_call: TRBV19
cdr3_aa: CASSPGARGGLYNELFF

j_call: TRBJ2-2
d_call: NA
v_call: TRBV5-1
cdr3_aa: CASSETGSNTGELFF

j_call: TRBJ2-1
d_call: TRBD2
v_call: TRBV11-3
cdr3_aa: CASSPGTSPLDEQFF

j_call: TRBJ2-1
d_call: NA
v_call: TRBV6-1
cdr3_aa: CASSLRLVGQFF

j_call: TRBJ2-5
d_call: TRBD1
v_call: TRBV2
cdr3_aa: CASSPRTGGEETQYF

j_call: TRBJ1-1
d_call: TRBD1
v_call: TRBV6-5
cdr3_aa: CASSRQGSVEAFF

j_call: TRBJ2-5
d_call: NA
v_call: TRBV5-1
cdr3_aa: CASRGSQGTGGGPLETQYF

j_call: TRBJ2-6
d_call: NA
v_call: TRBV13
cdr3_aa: CASSLQGRAGANVLTF

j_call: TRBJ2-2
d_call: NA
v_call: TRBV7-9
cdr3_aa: CASSPSWTGELFF

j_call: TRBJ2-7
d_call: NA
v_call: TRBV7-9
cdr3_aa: CASSLGWRGTYEQYF

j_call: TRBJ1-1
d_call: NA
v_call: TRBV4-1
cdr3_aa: CASSPGGGDYEAFF